This T cell receptor (beta chain) was recovered during a study of T cell responses to AZD1222 COVID-19 vaccine. From germline, CDR1 is GTSNPN and CDR2 SVGIG (reference sequence). The CDR3 is 11 residues long. V dropped 2 bases and J dropped 9 bases, with 7 bases sitting between them. The method was immunoSEQ multiplex PCR; TCRdb's version includes in-frame clones alone and lacks a portion of them. The table shows tens of thousands of clones, with roughly nine tenths occurring only once. This clonotype was sampled from an adult who received the AZD1222 COVID-19 vaccine. This chain uses TRBV30 with TRBJ1-4; no reliable D call. The sample consisted of peripheral blood, taken 28 days after the second AZD1222 dose. The CDR3 loop is CAWSPSQKLFF. The CDR3 nucleotides are TGTGCCTGGAGTCCGTCCCAAAAACTGTTTTTT. Variable domain in full (rest from reference TRBV30 and TRBJ1-4): SQTIHQWPATLVQPVGSPLSLECTVEGTSNPNLYWYRQAAGRGLQLLFYSVGIGQISSEVPQNLSASRPQDRQFILSSKKLLLSDSGFYLCAWSPSQKLFFGSGTQLSVL.